Listed below are T cell receptor beta chains from one sample, sequenced in a study of cytomegalovirus exposure and HLA in healthy donors. Sequencing was performed with immunoSEQ multiplex PCR; in TCRdb, only in-frame clones are kept and a portion is missing. Among approximately 170,000 clones, approximately 81% were seen once, and the ten largest hold about 10%. Sequencing was done on a sample of PBMCs. The origin of the receptors is a man aged 30 to 45 in good health and CMV-seropositive. Each CDR3 is given with its conserved first and last residue. Each record gives: clone size, V gene, J gene, D gene, CDR3 DNA, CDR3 protein. The D gene is left open where the match is weak. Clone size appears in some rows only: once, few, many, or a class for an expanded clone.

clone_size: .
v_call: TRBV2
j_call: TRBJ2-3
d_call: .
cdr3_nt: TGTGCCAGCGGAGGCAGCCTTAGCACAGATACGCAGTATTTT
cdr3_aa: CASGGSLSTDTQYF

clone_size: once
v_call: TRBV11-2
j_call: TRBJ2-7
d_call: .
cdr3_nt: TGTGCCAGCAGCGCGGGGACAGCTTTCACCTACGAGCAGTACTTC
cdr3_aa: CASSAGTAFTYEQYF

clone_size: few
v_call: TRBV2
j_call: TRBJ2-7
d_call: .
cdr3_nt: TGTGCCAGCAGTGTCTTAAAGGGACAACCCTACTTC
cdr3_aa: CASSVLKGQPYF

clone_size: .
v_call: TRBV5-1
j_call: TRBJ2-7
d_call: .
cdr3_nt: TGCGCCAGCAGCCCCAGAGTGCTGCAGGGCCACGAGCAGTACTTC
cdr3_aa: CASSPRVLQGHEQYF

clone_size: .
v_call: TRBV9
j_call: TRBJ1-2
d_call: .
cdr3_nt: TGTGCCAGCAGCGTTTCAGGATCCTATGGCTACACCTTC
cdr3_aa: CASSVSGSYGYTF

clone_size: .
v_call: TRBV4-1
j_call: TRBJ2-7
d_call: TRBD2
cdr3_nt: TGCGCCAGCAGCCAAGGAAGCGGGACCGGATACGAGCAGTACTTC
cdr3_aa: CASSQGSGTGYEQYF

clone_size: .
v_call: TRBV6-5
j_call: TRBJ2-7
d_call: .
cdr3_nt: TGTGCCAGCAGTTACTCGCAGGACAGACCCTACGAGCAGTACTTC
cdr3_aa: CASSYSQDRPYEQYF

clone_size: once
v_call: TRBV6-5
j_call: TRBJ1-1
d_call: .
cdr3_nt: TGTGCCAGCAGTCCCTATCGGGGGAGTACTGAAGCTTTCTTT
cdr3_aa: CASSPYRGSTEAFF

clone_size: .
v_call: TRBV5-1
j_call: TRBJ2-5
d_call: TRBD2
cdr3_nt: TGCGCCAGCAGCTTGGGGCTAGCGGGGGGCCCCGGAGAGACCCAGTACTTC
cdr3_aa: CASSLGLAGGPGETQYF

clone_size: .
v_call: TRBV10-2
j_call: TRBJ1-4
d_call: TRBD1
cdr3_nt: TGCGCCAGCAGTGAAAGGGACAGGGGGGACGGTAATGAAAAACTGTTTTTT
cdr3_aa: CASSERDRGDGNEKLFF

clone_size: .
v_call: TRBV5-6
j_call: TRBJ1-3
d_call: .
cdr3_nt: TGTGCCAGCAGCTTGTCGGGGAGTAGAAACACCATATATTTT
cdr3_aa: CASSLSGSRNTIYF

clone_size: few
v_call: TRBV27
j_call: TRBJ1-6
d_call: .
cdr3_nt: TGTGCCAGCAGTTTGCAGAGCGATAATTCACCCCTCCACTTT
cdr3_aa: CASSLQSDNSPLHF

clone_size: .
v_call: TRBV9
j_call: TRBJ2-2
d_call: .
cdr3_nt: TGTGCCAGCAGCGTAGGACACATAAACACCGGGGAGCTGTTTTTT
cdr3_aa: CASSVGHINTGELFF

clone_size: .
v_call: TRBV10-3
j_call: TRBJ2-2
d_call: .
cdr3_nt: TGTGCCATCAGTGAATTGGGCGTTGGGGAGCTGTTTTTT
cdr3_aa: CAISELGVGELFF

clone_size: .
v_call: TRBV11-2
j_call: TRBJ2-2
d_call: TRBD1
cdr3_nt: TGTGCCAGCAGCTTAACAGGGGGCAACACCGGGGAGCTGTTTTTT
cdr3_aa: CASSLTGGNTGELFF

clone_size: .
v_call: TRBV10-1
j_call: TRBJ1-1
d_call: .
cdr3_nt: TGCGCCAGCAGTGAGTCGATAGTGAACACTGAAGCTTTCTTT
cdr3_aa: CASSESIVNTEAFF

clone_size: .
v_call: TRBV12-5
j_call: TRBJ2-1
d_call: TRBD2
cdr3_nt: TGTGCTAGTGGTTTGGTAAACGGGGGGACCTACAATGAGCAGTTCTTC
cdr3_aa: CASGLVNGGTYNEQFF

clone_size: few
v_call: TRBV29-1
j_call: TRBJ1-1
d_call: .
cdr3_nt: TGCAGCGTCCCGATGGGAGTGATGAACACTGAAGCTTTCTTT
cdr3_aa: CSVPMGVMNTEAFF

clone_size: .
v_call: TRBV4-3
j_call: TRBJ1-6
d_call: .
cdr3_nt: TGCGCCAGCAGGGCCGGCACAGGCTACGATTCACCCCTCCACTTT
cdr3_aa: CASRAGTGYDSPLHF

clone_size: .
v_call: TRBV7-2
j_call: TRBJ2-1
d_call: .
cdr3_nt: TGTGCCAGCAGCTTAGCAAGACGGGGGGACAAACAGTTCTTC
cdr3_aa: CASSLARRGDKQFF

clone_size: .
v_call: TRBV30
j_call: TRBJ2-7
d_call: TRBD2
cdr3_nt: TGTGCCTGGAGTCCCGGGGGGGGCTACGAGCAGTACTTC
cdr3_aa: CAWSPGGGYEQYF

clone_size: .
v_call: TRBV7-9
j_call: TRBJ1-5
d_call: .
cdr3_nt: TGTGCCAGCAGCTTGGGGGCGTCTCAGCCCCAGCATTTT
cdr3_aa: CASSLGASQPQHF

clone_size: .
v_call: TRBV6-5
j_call: TRBJ1-5
d_call: .
cdr3_nt: TGTGCCAGCAGTCCGAACTTCAATCAGCCCCAGCATTTT
cdr3_aa: CASSPNFNQPQHF

clone_size: .
v_call: TRBV7-2
j_call: TRBJ2-1
d_call: .
cdr3_nt: TGTGCCAGCAGCTTAGCGAGCAGGTACAATGAGCAGTTCTTC
cdr3_aa: CASSLASRYNEQFF

clone_size: .
v_call: TRBV5-1
j_call: TRBJ2-2
d_call: TRBD2
cdr3_nt: TGCGCCAGCAGCACGCTAGCGGGAGGTGGTACCGGGGAGCTGTTTTTT
cdr3_aa: CASSTLAGGGTGELFF

clone_size: .
v_call: TRBV6-1
j_call: TRBJ1-5
d_call: .
cdr3_nt: TGTGCCAGCAGTGGAACAGGAAATAGCAATCAGCCCCAGCATTTT
cdr3_aa: CASSGTGNSNQPQHF

clone_size: .
v_call: TRBV7-6
j_call: TRBJ2-7
d_call: TRBD2
cdr3_nt: TGTGCCAGCAGCTTCCCCGCTGAGCGGGGGGGCGACGAGCAGTACTTC
cdr3_aa: CASSFPAERGGDEQYF

clone_size: .
v_call: TRBV21-1
j_call: TRBJ1-6
d_call: .
cdr3_nt: TGTGCCAGCAACCAACGGGGTGGGTACTATAATTCACCCCTCCACTTT
cdr3_aa: CASNQRGGYYNSPLHF

clone_size: .
v_call: TRBV7-3
j_call: TRBJ2-7
d_call: TRBD1
cdr3_nt: TGTGCCAGCAGCCCCGTGGGGACAGGGCCCTACGAGCAGTACTTC
cdr3_aa: CASSPVGTGPYEQYF

clone_size: .
v_call: TRBV4-1
j_call: TRBJ2-1
d_call: TRBD2
cdr3_nt: TGCGCCAGCAGCCAAGGGCTAGCGGGAGTCAATGAGCAGTTCTTC
cdr3_aa: CASSQGLAGVNEQFF

clone_size: .
v_call: TRBV4-1
j_call: TRBJ1-3
d_call: TRBD1
cdr3_nt: TGCGCCAGCAGCCAATTAACCGGGACAGGGGGGCCCAACACCATATATTTT
cdr3_aa: CASSQLTGTGGPNTIYF

clone_size: .
v_call: TRBV2
j_call: TRBJ2-1
d_call: .
cdr3_nt: TGTGCCAGCAGTGACCCTCGCGGGGGCCACAATGAGCAGTTCTTC
cdr3_aa: CASSDPRGGHNEQFF

clone_size: .
v_call: TRBV7-2
j_call: TRBJ2-5
d_call: .
cdr3_nt: TGTGCCAGCAGCCTCCCCGGGGAAGAGACCCAGTACTTC
cdr3_aa: CASSLPGEETQYF

clone_size: once
v_call: TRBV5-1
j_call: TRBJ2-2
d_call: .
cdr3_nt: TGCGCCAGCAGCTTGGAGACATCTAACACCGGGGAGCTGTTTTTT
cdr3_aa: CASSLETSNTGELFF

clone_size: .
v_call: TRBV29-1
j_call: TRBJ1-2
d_call: TRBD1
cdr3_nt: TGCAGCGTCGTACCTCGACAGGGAATCCTCTATGGCTACACCTTC
cdr3_aa: CSVVPRQGILYGYTF

clone_size: .
v_call: TRBV2
j_call: TRBJ1-2
d_call: .
cdr3_nt: TGTGCCAGCAGTCAACAGGGTAGCGATGGCTACACCTTC
cdr3_aa: CASSQQGSDGYTF

clone_size: many
v_call: TRBV9
j_call: TRBJ1-1
d_call: .
cdr3_nt: TGTGCCAGCAGCCCGTCACAGGGAATGGAAGCTTTCTTT
cdr3_aa: CASSPSQGMEAFF

clone_size: once
v_call: TRBV7-3
j_call: TRBJ2-5
d_call: .
cdr3_nt: TGTGCCAGCAGCTTAAATCGAGAGACCCAGTACTTC
cdr3_aa: CASSLNRETQYF

clone_size: .
v_call: TRBV5-1
j_call: TRBJ2-7
d_call: .
cdr3_nt: TGCGCCAGCAGCTCTGTGGGGGGAAACGAGCAGTACTTC
cdr3_aa: CASSSVGGNEQYF

clone_size: .
v_call: TRBV29-1
j_call: TRBJ2-3
d_call: TRBD2
cdr3_nt: TGCAGCGTCCCCCTGGGACTAGCGGACCTCACAGATACGCAGTATTTT
cdr3_aa: CSVPLGLADLTDTQYF

clone_size: .
v_call: TRBV2
j_call: TRBJ2-3
d_call: TRBD2
cdr3_nt: TGTGCCAGCAGTGGAGCTAGCGGGATACATACGCAGTATTTT
cdr3_aa: CASSGASGIHTQYF

clone_size: once
v_call: TRBV2
j_call: TRBJ1-1
d_call: .
cdr3_nt: TGTGCCAGCAGTGAAGCGCTTACGGGGGGATCTTATCTGAACACTGAAGCTTTCTTT
cdr3_aa: CASSEALTGGSYLNTEAFF

clone_size: .
v_call: TRBV15
j_call: TRBJ2-6
d_call: .
cdr3_nt: TGTGCCACCAGCAGAGATATGGGCCATACCGCCTCTGGGGCCAACGTCCTGACTTTC
cdr3_aa: CATSRDMGHTASGANVLTF

clone_size: .
v_call: TRBV30
j_call: TRBJ1-3
d_call: .
cdr3_nt: TGTGCCTGTGAAGGGGTTTCAGGAAACACCATATATTTT
cdr3_aa: CACEGVSGNTIYF

clone_size: .
v_call: TRBV7-3
j_call: TRBJ2-2
d_call: .
cdr3_nt: TGTGCCAGCAGCTTAAATGCCCCAGCAGGGTCCACCGGGGAGCTGTTTTTT
cdr3_aa: CASSLNAPAGSTGELFF

clone_size: .
v_call: TRBV5-4
j_call: TRBJ2-3
d_call: TRBD2
cdr3_nt: TGTGCCAGCAGCTTGTATAGCGGGGGGACCACAGATACGCAGTATTTT
cdr3_aa: CASSLYSGGTTDTQYF

clone_size: few
v_call: TRBV28
j_call: TRBJ2-7
d_call: .
cdr3_nt: TGTGCCAGCAGTCTGAGGGGACAACCCTCCTACGAGCAGTACTTC
cdr3_aa: CASSLRGQPSYEQYF

clone_size: .
v_call: TRBV15
j_call: TRBJ1-2
d_call: .
cdr3_nt: TGTGCCACCAGCGAGGCTTCCTATGGCTACACCTTC
cdr3_aa: CATSEASYGYTF

clone_size: .
v_call: TRBV9
j_call: TRBJ2-5
d_call: TRBD1
cdr3_nt: TGTGCCAGCAGCCCGGTGACAGGGGGCATTGGAGAGACCCAGTACTTC
cdr3_aa: CASSPVTGGIGETQYF

clone_size: .
v_call: TRBV6-5
j_call: TRBJ2-5
d_call: TRBD2
cdr3_nt: TGTGCCAGCAGTTTAACCGGGACTAGCGGTCAAGAGACCCAGTACTTC
cdr3_aa: CASSLTGTSGQETQYF